The T cell receptor beta chain under discussion was sequenced for a study of post-analysis software for immune sequencing data (dated by TCRdb to the mid-2010s). Regarding the study in general: Disease courses on record covered relapsing-remitting, secondary progressive and progressive-relapsing multiple sclerosis, though some patients had no subtype annotation. The multiple sclerosis patient repertoires were compared with under 13 previously published healthy control repertoires from donors aged 6 to 25 years. A subset of samples was prepared in parallel using single-end sample barcoding, then pooled and co-amplified after Illumina adapter ligation. Study-wide conclusions, independent of this receptor: Multiple sclerosis patients had significantly lower normalized Chao1 diversity than controls, a result that suggests substantial peripheral T-cell clonal expansion. Direct clustering with F measure revealed strong co-clustering of samples prepared in the same batch, which led to a batch-effect correction. The multiple sclerosis patient group was slightly younger than the control group.

This clonotype showed up just a few times. Its target antigen remains unknown. Qualities for individual bases were not recorded, and no much larger clone is one base off. To demonstrate the VDJtools post-analysis software, TCR beta repertoires were profiled from the peripheral blood of some 12 young patients with multiple sclerosis. The patients with multiple sclerosis were children and adolescents between roughly 6 and 17 years of age. Library construction relied on PCR. Sequencing relied on an Illumina HiSeq 2500. Unique molecular identifiers were incorporated into TCR beta cDNA libraries to reduce PCR and sequencing biases. Approximately 500,000 cDNA molecules were obtained for every 1 to 10 million input T cells, so each molecule roughly corresponded to one T cell. The same protocol used for the earlier healthy control dataset was applied to prepare and sequence the patient libraries. Samples belonging to the same batch were prepared together, multiplexed and sequenced on a shared HiSeq lane. The published analysis was carried out like this. MIGEC was used to process the raw barcoded reads, and molecular identifier groups with only a single read were discarded before consensus assembly and CDR3 extraction. VDJtools was used for post-analysis of the clonotype tables, and diversity was normalized by down-sampling every dataset to the size of the smallest sample. To correct batch-related cross-sample contamination, repertoire overlap clustering matched CDR3 amino acid sequences but not nucleotide sequences. In-frame beta chains were kept once TCRdb had trimmed the public reads at Q25 with fastp and called clones with MiXCR. Each CDR3 protein appears once, grouped with its most common genes and DNA. TCRdb's processing, not the authors' own work, is the source of the V and J calls. The sample table contains about 430,000 distinct CDR3 sequences; only one count was recorded for approximately 42% of them. 6.5% to 8% of the sample lies in the top ten.

Specimen: blood. This sequence was found in a girl aged 2 to 9 with multiple sclerosis.

The nucleotide sequence reads TGCAGCGTTGAAGAAGTGGAGGGGGCCCTCTCCTACGAGCAGTACTTC. Its amino acids are CSVEEVEGALSYEQYF. The chain uses TRBV29-1 and TRBJ2-7; perhaps TRBD1 is the D gene, with 7 bases matching. The CDR3, from cysteine to phenylalanine, totals 16 residues. The only DNA kept is the CDR3, 48 bases in frame from the first base. Per the germline V gene, SQVTM is the CDR1 and ANQGSEA is the CDR2. V is cut by 0 bases and J by 0 bases, and the space between the germline ends is 15 bases.